This TCR beta chain originates from a study of T cells after yellow fever vaccination. A few counts support this clonotype. Its antigen is undetermined. Production of TCR cDNA was by 5'RACE template switching, which also added a universal primer site and UMIs. MiXCR, applied by TCRdb to the 5' RACE reads, yields one record per CDR3 protein. The data show about 160,000 distinct CDR3 sequences, 6% to 7.5% seen once. Study conclusions and caveats: Among primary-vaccination clones, most reappeared after the booster, at about 95% for CD4 and roughly 88% for CD8. There was a small share of clonotypes that showed up in both the CD4 and CD8 compartments. High-abundance clonotypes from the bulk population could contaminate FACS-sorted repertoires.

Trimming removed 3 bases from V and 4 bases from J, with 16 bases in between. Germline CDR1 reads LNHNV; CDR2 reads YYDKDF (reference sequence). CDR3 size: 15 residues. This TCR was sampled from a man in his late teens or twenties who received the YFV17D yellow fever vaccine. The sample here was CD4+ T cells sorted from PBMCs, taken 5 to 6 days after the first yellow fever vaccination. V usage is TRBV15 and J usage is TRBJ2-7; D gene unclear. The CDR3 DNA follows: TGTGCCACCAGCAGCACCCTCCGGTTGGTTTACGAGCAGTACTTC. It encodes CATSSTLRLVYEQYF.